This T cell receptor (beta chain) was sequenced for a study of technical replicates of blood from several donors. The germline gives CDR1 SSHAT, CDR2 FNYEAQ (reference sequence). After removal of 3 bases from V and 6 bases from J, the junction contained 11 bases not matched to a gene. The CDR3 sequence is 17 residues long. Assay: immunoSEQ multiplex PCR; the TCRdb copy retains only in-frame clones and omits some. The table lists about 84,000 clones, nearly 98% of them singletons, with 0.12% to 0.15% in the top ten. The sequence derives from a human donor in good health. Sequencing was performed on T cells isolated from PBMCs. The chain has TRBV7-7 and TRBJ2-2; 9 positions agree with TRBD1. CDR3 loop: CASSFGLGTGISGELFF. The DNA of the CDR3 is TGTGCCAGCAGCTTTGGGCTCGGGACAGGGATTTCCGGGGAGCTGTTTTTT.